The 25 T cell receptor beta chains below were found in one sample sequenced in a study of CD8+ T cells in alopecia areata. Sequencing used cDNA as its template, made by extracting RNA and reverse transcribing it. Produced via immunoSEQ multiplex PCR; TCRdb's table is partial and in-frame only. The sample carries some 160,000 clones, roughly 60% recorded once. Sample: CD8+ T cells sorted from blood. The receptors were gathered from a human donor in good health.

The chain uses TRBV9 and TRBJ2-7, with TRBD2 matching 7 bases. The germline CDR1 and CDR2 sequences are SGDLS and YYNGEE. CDR3 length: 15 amino acids. Unmatched junction bases numbered 12, after V lost 2 bases and J lost 7 bases. CDR3 sequence reads: CASSVSSGSAGEQYF. CDR3 DNA sequence: TGTGCCAGCAGCGTCTCTAGCGGTTCCGCGGGGGAGCAGTACTTC.

The rearrangement uses TRBV5-6 and TRBJ1-2; the match to TRBD1 covers 12 bases. V was clipped by 6 bases and J by 2 bases; unmatched bases: 5. The CDR3 loop spans 15 amino acids. CDR1 SGHDT and CDR2 YYEEEE come from the germline V gene. The CDR3 is CASTMGTGGNYGYTF. In DNA form, the CDR3 reads TGTGCCAGCACTATGGGGACAGGGGGCAACTATGGCTACACCTTC.

The chain has TRBV9 and TRBJ2-2; 7 bases are shared with TRBD2. V shed 0 bases, J shed 3 bases, and the junction held 8 bases outside the gene matches. Per the germline V gene, CDR1 is SGDLS and CDR2 is YYNGEE. This CDR3 is built from 17 residues. CDR3: CASSVEVKRDYTGELFF. CDR3 in DNA: TGTGCCAGCAGCGTAGAAGTCAAGCGGGATTACACCGGGGAGCTGTTTTTT. Using reference TRBV9 and TRBJ2-2 for the parts outside the CDR3, the full variable domain is DSGVTQTPKHLITATGQRVTLRCSPRSGDLSVYWYQQSLDQGLQFLIQYYNGEERAKGNILERFSAQQFPDLHSELNLSSLELGDSALYFCASSVEVKRDYTGELFFGEGSRLTVL.

The chain links TRBV11-2 to TRBJ2-1, with D possibly being TRBD1 (6 bases). V was cut by 0 bases and J by 1 base, with 13 bases left in between. The CDR3 totals 17 residues. From germline, CDR1 is SGHAT and CDR2 FQNNGV. CDR3 sequence: CASSLDNREPSYNEQFF. CDR3 DNA sequence: TGTGCCAGCAGCTTAGATAACAGGGAACCTTCCTACAATGAGCAGTTCTTC. Together with reference TRBV11-2 and TRBJ2-1, the CDR3 gives the full variable domain: EAGVAQSPRYKIIEKRQSVAFWCNPISGHATLYWYQQILGQGPKLLIQFQNNGVVDDSQLPKDRFSAERLKGVDSTLKIQPAKLEDSAVYLCASSLDNREPSYNEQFFGPGTRLTVL.

This chain links TRBV30 with TRBJ2-3, with 9 bases matching TRBD2. Trimming at V came to 3 bases and at J to 5 bases, leaving 6 bases not matched to a gene. Germline CDR1 reads GTSNPN; CDR2 reads SVGIG (reference sequence). This CDR3 is 14 amino acids long. This chain's CDR3 is CAWRTSGMGDTQYF. DNA of the CDR3: TGTGCCTGGAGGACTAGCGGTATGGGAGATACGCAGTATTTT.

In this sample, this clone turned up a few times. This rearrangement joins TRBV4-1 to TRBJ2-2; D perhaps matches TRBD1 (5 bases). This CDR3 spans 15 amino acids. Germline V lookup: CDR1 MGHRA, CDR2 YSYEKL. Trimming shortened V by 1 base and J by 3 bases, and 9 bases separated the two germline ends. The CDR3 DNA sequence: TGCGCCAGCAGCCAAGCAACAGGAGACACCGGGGAGCTGTTTTTT. Protein: CASSQATGDTGELFF.

The chain couples TRBV9 to TRBJ2-2; unclear D gene. This CDR3 comprises 13 residues. Trimming took 0 bases from V and 7 from J, leaving 7 bases between them. Germline-derived CDR1 and CDR2 are SGDLS and YYNGEE. CDR3 DNA sequence: TGTGCCAGCAGCGTAGATGGCAGCGGGGAGCTGTTTTTT. Residues: CASSVDGSGELFF.

This clone was observed a handful of times. The V and J genes are TRBV29-1 and TRBJ2-4; 10 bases map to TRBD2. Looked up from germline, CDR1 is SQVTM and CDR2 is ANQGSEA. The CDR3 has 15 amino acids. The J segment lost 7 bases and the V segment lost 3 bases, leaving 9 bases of the junction unmatched. The CDR3 coding sequence is TGCAGCGTTGATGGGCTAGCGGGAGAGCCGAACATTCAGTACTTC. Translated: CSVDGLAGEPNIQYF.

This chain connects TRBV5-6 to TRBJ1-2; the D is unclear. Trimming removed 3 bases from V and 7 bases from J, with 10 bases in between. CDR3 length: 12 amino acids. The germline V gene encodes CDR1 SGHDT and CDR2 YYEEEE. The CDR3 region has the DNA TGTGCCAGCAGCTACGGGTCGCCTGGCTACACCTTC. Protein: CASSYGSPGYTF.

In this sample, this clone turned up a few times. Other DNA sequences in the sample encode the same CDR3. The genes are TRBV4-1 and TRBJ2-6, with D unclear. The V gene's germline CDR1 is MGHRA and CDR2 YSYEKL. Trimming took 4 bases from V and 2 from J, leaving 9 bases between them. The CDR3 is 15 residues long. The CDR3 loop reads CASSLVQAGANVLTF. CDR3 sequence (DNA): TGCGCCAGCAGCCTTGTCCAAGCTGGGGCCAACGTCCTGACTTTC.

The rearrangement joins TRBV6-5 to TRBJ2-5; D gene unclear. Germline V gene lookup returns CDR1 MNHEY and CDR2 SVGAGI. The CDR3 sequence is 12 residues long. The V gene lost 6 bases and the J gene lost 9 bases, with 14 bases spanning the gap. CDR3 loop: CASRPLDKPQYF. The CDR3 nucleotides read TGTGCCAGCAGGCCCCTAGACAAGCCCCAGTACTTC.

The genes are TRBV6-6 and TRBJ2-1; D gene unclear. V shed 0 bases and J shed 7 bases, with 4 bases lying between them. Germline CDR1 and CDR2: MNHNY and SVGAGI (reference sequence). CDR3 size: 12 residues. The DNA of the CDR3 is TGTGCCAGCAGTTACTCGTCTAATGAGCAGTTCTTC. Translating it yields CASSYSSNEQFF.

This chain connects TRBV7-9 to TRBJ2-7; TRBD2 aligns across 7 bases. V trimming: 5 bases; J trimming: 0 bases; junction bases outside the gene matches: 16. The germline CDR1 and CDR2 sequences are SEHNR and FQNEAQ (reference sequence). The CDR3 has 18 residues. DNA of the CDR3: TGTGCCAGCAGCCGACCTGGTGGTGGACTAGAAAGCTCCTACGAGCAGTACTTC. Translating gives CASSRPGGGLESSYEQYF.

J is TRBJ2-7 and V is TRBV5-1; D remains unclear. CDR3 length: 13 amino acids. Trimming took 2 bases from V and 2 from J, leaving 8 bases between them. The germline gives CDR1 SGHRS, CDR2 YFSETQ. CDR3 region: CASSLSPTYEQYF. The CDR3 nucleotides are TGCGCCAGCAGCTTATCTCCAACCTACGAGCAGTACTTC. Based on the CDR3 plus reference TRBV5-1 and TRBJ2-7, the full variable domain is KAGVTQTPRYLIKTRGQQVTLSCSPISGHRSVSWYQQTPGQGLQFLFEYFSETQRNKGNFPGRFSGRQFSNSRSEMNVSTLELGDSALYLCASSLSPTYEQYFGPGTRLTVT.

The chain carries TRBV29-1 and TRBJ1-1; possibly TRBD1 for D (5 bases). CDR3 length equals 15 residues. Germline loops: CDR1 SQVTM, CDR2 ANQGSEA. V was trimmed by 1 base and J by 1 base, leaving 13 bases between them. In nucleotides, the CDR3 is TGCAGCGTTGAAGGCGACTTGAGGGGGAACACTGAAGCTTTCTTT. Protein sequence: CSVEGDLRGNTEAFF. Looking up the rest from reference TRBV29-1 and TRBJ1-1 gives the full variable domain: SAVISQKPSRDICQRGTSLTIQCQVDSQVTMMFWYRQQPGQSLTLIATANQGSEATYESGFVIDKFPISRPNLTFSTLTVSNMSPEDSSIYLCSVEGDLRGNTEAFFGQGTRLTVV.

This chain joins TRBV2 and TRBJ2-7, with D unclear. The CDR3 runs to 14 residues. Germline CDR1 SNHLY, CDR2 FYNNEI. The V and J ends lost 6 bases and 3 bases respectively, with 15 bases between them. The CDR3 coding sequence is TGTGCCAGCAGCACTCTCTTTGGGATCTACGAGCAGTACTTC. Translation: CASSTLFGIYEQYF.

The chain links TRBV20-1 to TRBJ1-2; perhaps TRBD1 as D (5 bases). Trimming took off 6 bases at V and 5 bases at J, with 7 bases between the two ends. The CDR3 consists of 10 residues. Per the germline V gene, CDR1 is DFQATT and CDR2 is SNEGSKA (reference sequence). The CDR3 here is CSAPGYGYTF. The CDR3 coding sequence is TGCAGTGCCCCAGGGTATGGCTACACCTTC.

The genes are TRBV23-1 and TRBJ1-5; D not resolved. TRBV23-1 is known as an ORF, though its function is uncertain. The CDR3 runs 16 residues. V was pared by 0 bases and J by 7 bases, with 16 bases between. CDR3 amino acids: CASSQSPLQTSQPQHF. CDR3 bases: TGCGCCAGCAGTCAATCACCCCTACAGACTTCCCAGCCCCAGCATTTT.

V usage is TRBV4-1 and J usage is TRBJ2-1; 7 positions agree with TRBD2. The V segment lost 3 bases and the J segment 2 bases; nucleotides outside the gene matches: 7. The CDR3 totals 16 residues. Germline CDR1 reads MGHRA; CDR2 reads YSYEKL. CDR3 sequence reads: CASSQVASGTYNEQFF. The CDR3 coding sequence is TGCGCCAGCAGCCAGGTAGCTAGCGGTACCTACAATGAGCAGTTCTTC.

V is TRBV2 and J is TRBJ2-3; a possible D gene is TRBD2 (5 bases). Trimming removed 3 bases from V and 2 bases from J, with 12 bases in between. CDR1 is SNHLY and CDR2 is FYNNEI in the germline V gene. The CDR3 is made up of 15 amino acids. The CDR3 region has the DNA TGTGCCAGCAGTGATGTCTGGGAGACCACAGATACGCAGTATTTT. It codes for CASSDVWETTDTQYF.

The sample holds a few counts of this clone. The rearrangement links TRBV15 to TRBJ2-2; D might be TRBD1 (6 bases). The CDR3 is 14 residues long. V was trimmed by 4 bases and J by 7 bases, leaving 13 bases between them. Germline V gives CDR1 LNHNV, CDR2 YYDKDF (reference sequence). The CDR3 region has the DNA TGTGCCACCAGCATGGACAGCCTAGGCGGGGAGCTGTTTTTT. It codes for CATSMDSLGGELFF.

The chain has TRBV11-2 and TRBJ2-7, with 9 bases aligning to TRBD1. CDR3 length: 14 amino acids. Germline CDR1 and CDR2: SGHAT and FQNNGV. With V trimmed by 1 base and J by 4 bases, 2 bases remained unmatched. The CDR3 DNA reads TGTGCCAGCAGCTTAGGGGACAGGGTATACGAGCAGTACTTC. Translating gives CASSLGDRVYEQYF.

The rearrangement links TRBV29-1 to TRBJ1-1; D ambiguous. The ends were cut back, 3 bases at V and 1 base at J, with 15 bases in the middle. CDR3 length: 15 amino acids. Germline V gives CDR1 SQVTM, CDR2 ANQGSEA. The CDR3 here is CSVEGRGNSNTEAFF. As DNA, the CDR3 is TGCAGCGTTGAGGGCCGGGGTAATTCGAACACTGAAGCTTTCTTT.

This chain joins TRBV30 and TRBJ2-1; D unresolved. V gave up 5 bases and J gave up 4 bases, with 15 bases separating them. Germline assignment: CDR1 GTSNPN and CDR2 SVGIG (reference sequence). The CDR3 covers 14 residues. The CDR3 DNA is TGTGCCTGGGCGAACGGCGGATTATACAATGAGCAGTTCTTC. It specifies CAWANGGLYNEQFF.

The chain recombines TRBV29-1 with TRBJ1-2, with TRBD1 identical over 8 bases. Looked up from germline, CDR1 is SQVTM and CDR2 is ANQGSEA. V lost 5 bases to trimming and J lost 6 bases; unmatched junction nucleotides: 8. The CDR3 has 13 amino acids. CDR3 DNA sequence: TGCAGCGTTATAACAGGGGGAGAGGATGGCTACACCTTC. Its protein product is CSVITGGEDGYTF.